Listed below are T cell receptor beta chains from one sample, sequenced in a study of early T cells in non-severe SARS-CoV-2 infection. TCRdb analysed the 5' RACE reads with MiXCR anew, one entry per CDR3 protein. This sample carries approximately 52,000 distinct CDR3 sequences, about 15% of them seen once, and the ten largest clones take about a tenth. Here the sequenced sample was whole blood, taken at baseline. The receptors come from an adult who was a healthcare worker with PCR-confirmed SARS-CoV-2 infection or an uninfected control (not recorded which). CDR3s leave out the opening cysteine and the closing phenylalanine or tryptophan. The D gene is left open where the match is weak.

V gene	D gene	J gene	CDR3 protein
TRBV4-1	-	TRBJ2-7	ASSQEQFQREQY
TRBV4-1	-	TRBJ1-1	ASSQDHTSSARILMNTEAF
TRBV20-1	-	TRBJ2-7	SARSGHEQY
TRBV12-3/TRBV12-4	TRBD2	TRBJ2-1	ASSLGPYGGGSNEQF
TRBV27	-	TRBJ2-7	ASSLLNRHEQY
TRBV2	TRBD1	TRBJ2-2	ATTGTVTGELF
TRBV25-1	-	TRBJ1-2	ASSEYMGPPGYT
TRBV9	TRBD2	TRBJ2-5	ASSVEASGTPQY
TRBV12-3/TRBV12-4	-	TRBJ2-7	ASTAGSQKQY
TRBV4-1	-	TRBJ2-7	ASSPLSRAQTVSYEQY
TRBV5-1	TRBD2	TRBJ2-7	ASSLGPTSGGTPYEQY
TRBV28	TRBD1	TRBJ1-1	ASSGRQGRMNTEAF
TRBV28	-	TRBJ2-7	ASSPAPLEQY
TRBV7-8	TRBD1	TRBJ2-4	ASSSRTGALMDIQY
TRBV7-3	-	TRBJ1-2	ASSLTGLDGYT
TRBV7-8	-	TRBJ2-3	ASSPPSIGPRDTQY
TRBV6-6	TRBD1	TRBJ1-6	ASTQIGQGFNSPLH
TRBV6-6	TRBD1	TRBJ2-7	ASSRKTGAEQY
TRBV18	TRBD1	TRBJ1-5	ASSPTGGGNQPQH
TRBV5-1	-	TRBJ2-7	ASSGLAGQNYEQY
TRBV29-1	-	TRBJ1-1	SVVGVFGTEAF
TRBV3-1	-	TRBJ1-1	ASSVMNTEAF
TRBV19	-	TRBJ2-3	ASSMMAVTTDTQY
TRBV27	TRBD1	TRBJ2-5	ASSFMGQGEETQY
TRBV29-1	-	TRBJ1-2	SVAGVEGVNYGYT
TRBV6-2/TRBV6-3	-	TRBJ1-1	ASSFSHEAF
TRBV20-1	-	TRBJ2-2	SARRQLNTGELF
TRBV27	TRBD1	TRBJ2-5	ASSRDRGEETQY
TRBV11-2	TRBD1	TRBJ2-1	ASSSWTGGFYEQF
TRBV3-1	TRBD1	TRBJ1-1	ASSQVPTGRTEAF
TRBV24-1	-	TRBJ2-2	ATSDLRDTGELF
TRBV7-8	-	TRBJ1-5	ASSPEATAQH
TRBV5-4	TRBD1	TRBJ2-1	ASSPGTGGPHNEQF
TRBV3-1	-	TRBJ2-1	ASSQEIDSYNEQF
TRBV7-2	-	TRBJ1-6	ASSLLRGNSPLH
TRBV20-1	TRBD2	TRBJ2-1	SARDQQLAGGPSSYNEQF
TRBV18	-	TRBJ2-3	ASSPERASSTDTQY
TRBV19	-	TRBJ2-1	ASSIAQTLTYNEQF
TRBV11-2	-	TRBJ2-3	ASSLEFQRQY
TRBV12-3/TRBV12-4	-	TRBJ2-7	ASSSRAGPGEQY
TRBV7-9	-	TRBJ1-1	ASSSLATEAF
TRBV4-2	TRBD1	TRBJ2-4	ASSQGPNRGDRDIQY
TRBV18	-	TRBJ2-1	ASSPTWEGAYNEQF
TRBV18	-	TRBJ2-7	ASSKGSTYEQY
TRBV6-5	TRBD1	TRBJ1-3	ASSLTGTGVGNTIY
TRBV20-1	TRBD2	TRBJ2-2	SAGLAGRNTGELF
TRBV5-1	-	TRBJ1-1	ASSSGPGGPNTEAF
TRBV11-1	-	TRBJ1-1	ASSPKGVMNTEAF
TRBV19	-	TRBJ1-5	ASTQHRNSNQPQH
TRBV20-1	-	TRBJ1-1	SASPPTGTSNTEAF
TRBV11-2	-	TRBJ2-2	ASSVGITDKLGELF
TRBV12-3/TRBV12-4	-	TRBJ1-2	ASRTGTTNYGYT